This TCR beta chain was observed in a study of blood T cells in healthy people across ages. Study results and limitations: While age rose, TCR beta diversity per million T cells dropped in a roughly linear way.

Healthy Caucasians from Russia aged roughly 6 to 95 served as donors. A note on this clonotype: What it binds is not known.

The CDR3 is 13 residues long. V lost 5 bases and J lost 7, with 12 bases in between. Germline V CDR1 and CDR2: SGHVS, FQNEAQ. A J-beta primer mix and a sample-barcoded 5' primer were used in a second PCR of about 7 to 11 cycles. Researchers report that a template-switch adaptor with 12 random nucleotides tagged each cDNA molecule. TCRdb passed the 5' RACE reads through MiXCR, listing each CDR3 protein once. This table has a few hundred thousand distinct CDR3 sequences, more than 45% appearing once. The TCR comes from a man aged 60-69 years in good health. Specimen: blood. The V and J genes are TRBV7-8 and TRBJ1-3; D unresolved. CDR3 DNA sequence: TGTGCCAGCAGCCAGTCCGTAGGGAACACCATATATTTT. Encoded protein: CASSQSVGNTIYF.